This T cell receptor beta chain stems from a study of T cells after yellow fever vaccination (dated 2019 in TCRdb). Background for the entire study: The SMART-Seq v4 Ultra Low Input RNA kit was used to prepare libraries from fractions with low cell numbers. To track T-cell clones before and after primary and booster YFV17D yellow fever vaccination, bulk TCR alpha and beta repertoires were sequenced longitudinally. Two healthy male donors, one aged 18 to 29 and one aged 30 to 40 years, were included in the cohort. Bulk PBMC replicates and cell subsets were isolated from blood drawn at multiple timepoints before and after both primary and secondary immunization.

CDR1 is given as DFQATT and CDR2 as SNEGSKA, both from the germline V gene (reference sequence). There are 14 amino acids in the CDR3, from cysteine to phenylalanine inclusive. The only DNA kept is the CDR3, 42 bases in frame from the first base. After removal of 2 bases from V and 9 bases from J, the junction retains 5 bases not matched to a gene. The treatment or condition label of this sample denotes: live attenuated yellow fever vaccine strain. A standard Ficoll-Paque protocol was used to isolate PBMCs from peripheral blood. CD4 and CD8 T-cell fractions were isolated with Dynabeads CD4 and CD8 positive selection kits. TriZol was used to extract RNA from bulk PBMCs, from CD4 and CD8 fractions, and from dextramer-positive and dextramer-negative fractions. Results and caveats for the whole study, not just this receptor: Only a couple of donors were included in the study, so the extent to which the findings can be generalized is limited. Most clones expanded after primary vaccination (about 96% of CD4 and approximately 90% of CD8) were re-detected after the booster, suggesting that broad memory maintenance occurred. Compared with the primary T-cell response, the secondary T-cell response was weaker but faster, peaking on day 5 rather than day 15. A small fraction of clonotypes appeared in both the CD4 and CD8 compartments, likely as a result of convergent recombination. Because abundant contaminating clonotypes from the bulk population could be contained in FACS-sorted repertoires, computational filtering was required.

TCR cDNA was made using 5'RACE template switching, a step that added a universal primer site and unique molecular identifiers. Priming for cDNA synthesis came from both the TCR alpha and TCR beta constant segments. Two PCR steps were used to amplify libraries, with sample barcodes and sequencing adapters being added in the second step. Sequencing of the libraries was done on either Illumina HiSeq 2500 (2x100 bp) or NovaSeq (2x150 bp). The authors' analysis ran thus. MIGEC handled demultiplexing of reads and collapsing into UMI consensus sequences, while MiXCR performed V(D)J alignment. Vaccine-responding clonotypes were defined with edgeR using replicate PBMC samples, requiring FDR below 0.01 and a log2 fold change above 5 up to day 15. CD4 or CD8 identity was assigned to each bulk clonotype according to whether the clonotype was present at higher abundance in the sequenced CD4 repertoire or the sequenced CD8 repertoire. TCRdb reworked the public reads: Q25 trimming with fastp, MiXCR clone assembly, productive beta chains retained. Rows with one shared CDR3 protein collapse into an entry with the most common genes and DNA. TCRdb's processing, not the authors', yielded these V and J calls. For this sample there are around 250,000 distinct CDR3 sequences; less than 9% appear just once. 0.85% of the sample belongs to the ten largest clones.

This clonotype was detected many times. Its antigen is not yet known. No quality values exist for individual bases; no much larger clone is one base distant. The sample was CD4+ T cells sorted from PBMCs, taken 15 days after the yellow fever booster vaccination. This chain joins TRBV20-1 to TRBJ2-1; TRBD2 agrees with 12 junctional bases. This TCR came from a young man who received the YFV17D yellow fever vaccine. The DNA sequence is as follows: TGCAGTGCTAGAAGACTAGCGGGAGTGGTTGAGCAGTTCTTC. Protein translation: CSARRLAGVVEQFF.